This is a list of T cell receptor beta chains from one sample in a study of blood T cell repertoires in COVID-19. Sequencing was performed with immunoSEQ multiplex PCR; in TCRdb, only in-frame clones are kept and a portion is missing. Of some 290,000 clones in the sample, 80% to 90% were seen once. Specimen: peripheral blood. Receptors originate from a woman in her 30s with COVID-19, enrolled during active disease. The CDR3 runs from the conserved cysteine through the conserved F or W. Each record gives: J gene, clone size, V gene, D gene, CDR3 DNA, CDR3 protein. The D gene is left open where the match is weak. Expanded clones are given a class, and other clones once, few, many or no size at all.

>TRBJ2-7|-|TRBV6-5|TRBD1
TGTGCCAGCAACGGACAGGCCTACGAGCAGTACTTC
CASNGQAYEQYF
>TRBJ2-3|-|TRBV29-1|-
TGCAGCACGTCCGCCAATCGGGGGACAGATACGCAGTATTTT
CSTSANRGTDTQYF
>TRBJ2-7|-|TRBV13|-
TGTGCCAGCAGCTTGTCCCGGGACGAGCAGTACTTC
CASSLSRDEQYF
>TRBJ1-3|-|TRBV9|-
TGTGCCAGCAGCTTCCATCACAGCTCTGGAAACACCATATATTTT
CASSFHHSSGNTIYF
>TRBJ2-7|-|TRBV2|-
TGTGCCAGCAGTGGTCAGGGTCTGACCGAGCAGTACTTC
CASSGQGLTEQYF
>TRBJ1-3|-|TRBV27|TRBD1
TGTGCCAGCAGTTTATCCAACAGGGGTCTAGCTGGAAACACCATATATTTT
CASSLSNRGLAGNTIYF
>TRBJ1-6|-|TRBV14|TRBD1
TGTGCCAGCAGCCCTTTACGATATACCGGGACAGGGGGTTCACCCCTCCACTTT
CASSPLRYTGTGGSPLHF
>TRBJ2-1|-|TRBV6-1|TRBD2
TGTGCCAGCAGTGACCCGAGCGGGGGGGGTCACAATGAGCAGTTCTTC
CASSDPSGGGHNEQFF
>TRBJ2-5|-|TRBV4-2|TRBD2
TGTGCCAGCAGCCAAGATTGGGGGGGACTAGCAATGGGAGTGTTGGAGACCCAGTACTTC
CASSQDWGGLAMGVLETQYF
>TRBJ2-7|-|TRBV19|TRBD1
TGTGCCAGTGCTCCGAGGGGGCGCAGGGAGCAGTACTTC
CASAPRGRREQYF
>TRBJ2-5|few|TRBV5-1|-
TGCGCCAGCAGACGTTCAGGGGAAGAGACCCAGTACTTC
CASRRSGEETQYF
>TRBJ1-3|-|TRBV5-4|-
TGTGCCAGCAGCTTGGGAGGGGGAACCTCTGGAAACACCATATATTTT
CASSLGGGTSGNTIYF
>TRBJ1-1|once|TRBV19|-
TGTGCCAGTAGCATAGACAGAACCCTAGGAGCTTTCTTT
CASSIDRTLGAFF
>TRBJ2-7|-|TRBV6-6|TRBD2
TGTGCCAGCAGTGGGCGGGGGGCCCCCTTTACCGAGCAGTACTTC
CASSGRGAPFTEQYF
>TRBJ2-3|-|TRBV6-6|TRBD2
TGTGCCAGCACCCAGAGGGGACTAGCAGTAACAGATACGCAGTATTTT
CASTQRGLAVTDTQYF
>TRBJ2-2|-|TRBV24-1|-
TGTGCCACCAGTGATTTGAAGGGGCCCGGGGAGCTGTTTTTT
CATSDLKGPGELFF
>TRBJ2-1|few|TRBV5-4|-
TGTGCCAGCAGCTTGGGGCTGTCCATTTCCTACAATGAGCAGTTCTTC
CASSLGLSISYNEQFF
>TRBJ2-3|-|TRBV7-8|TRBD1
TGTGCCAGCAGCCCACCACACAACGCCTCGGGTTCGAGTACTCCGGGACAGGGCACAGATACGCAGTATTTT
CASSPPHNASGSSTPGQGTDTQYF
>TRBJ2-1|-|TRBV24-1|TRBD1
TGTGCCATTGCAGGGGGTAGCTCCTACAATGAGCAGTTCTTC
CAIAGGSSYNEQFF
>TRBJ1-1|-|TRBV18|-
TGTGCCAGCTCACCTCCCAGGCAGGGTGGTATGAACACTGAAGCTTTCTTT
CASSPPRQGGMNTEAFF
>TRBJ1-4|-|TRBV14|TRBD1
TGTGCCAGCAGCCAACGGACAGGGGGCTATGGTGAAAAACTGTTTTTT
CASSQRTGGYGEKLFF
>TRBJ1-2|-|TRBV7-2|-
TGTGCCAGCAGCGCACGGGCTAACTATGGCTACACCTTC
CASSARANYGYTF
>TRBJ2-5|once|TRBV12-5|TRBD2
TGTGCTAGTGGTTCGGGGGGTTACCAAGAGACCCAGTACTTC
CASGSGGYQETQYF
>TRBJ2-1|once|TRBV3-1/TRBV3-2|TRBD2
TGTGCCAGCAGCCAAGGGGATAGCGGGGGGGCAGGAGAGCAGTTCTTC
CASSQGDSGGAGEQFF
>TRBJ1-3|-|TRBV7-9|TRBD1
TGTGCCAGCAGTCCTCAGGGGGCTAGGAACACCATATATTTT
CASSPQGARNTIYF
>TRBJ1-6|-|TRBV28|TRBD1
TGTGCCAGCAGCCCTGGGACAGTGAAGCATTCACCCCTCCACTTT
CASSPGTVKHSPLHF
>TRBJ2-7|-|TRBV15|TRBD1
TGTGCCACCAGCAGAGCATGGGGACAGATATTCGAGCAGTACTTC
CATSRAWGQIFEQYF
>TRBJ2-5|-|TRBV7-9|-
TGTGCCAGCAGCTTAGTCCAGCAAGAGACCCAGTACTTC
CASSLVQQETQYF
>TRBJ2-7|-|TRBV7-6|TRBD2
TGTGCCAGCAGCCGAGGACTAGTTAGCCCCCTCTTCGAGCAGTACTTC
CASSRGLVSPLFEQYF
>TRBJ2-1|-|TRBV25-1|TRBD2
TGTGCCAGCAGGGATACTAGCGGGGGGGCCTACAATGAGCAGTTCTTC
CASRDTSGGAYNEQFF
>TRBJ2-1|-|TRBV18|TRBD1
TGTGCCAGCTCACCTCCCGGGACAGGGGGCAATGAGCAGTTCTTC
CASSPPGTGGNEQFF
>TRBJ2-3|-|TRBV30|-
TGTGCCTGGAAACGGTTAGATACGCAGTATTTT
CAWKRLDTQYF
>TRBJ1-1|few|TRBV6-2/TRBV6-3|-
TGTGCCAGCAGCCGGGGGGGGCTGGACACTGAAGCTTTCTTT
CASSRGGLDTEAFF
>TRBJ1-1|-|TRBV25-1|-
TGTGCCAGCAGCCCAGGGACACTGAACACTGAAGCTTTCTTT
CASSPGTLNTEAFF
>TRBJ2-3|-|TRBV15|-
TGTGCCACCAGCGGGCTGTCAGATACGCAGTATTTT
CATSGLSDTQYF
>TRBJ2-5|-|TRBV5-1|-
TGCGCCAGCAGCTTGGAAGGGGCAGAGACCCAGTACTTC
CASSLEGAETQYF
>TRBJ2-1|-|TRBV19|-
TGTGCCAGTAGTATAGCATCAGGGCCGAGCTCCTACAATGAGCAGTTCTTC
CASSIASGPSSYNEQFF
>TRBJ1-2|-|TRBV2|-
TGTGCCAGCAGAAGAGGGGGGGGTGCCACGGGCGGCCTCTATGGCTACACCTTC
CASRRGGGATGGLYGYTF
>TRBJ2-7|-|TRBV3-1/TRBV3-2|TRBD2
TGTGCCAGCAGCCAAGAGTGGGGCGGACTAGGGAGTAAAGAGCAGTACTTC
CASSQEWGGLGSKEQYF
>TRBJ2-7|-|TRBV29-1|TRBD2
TGCAGCGTTAGGACTAGCCTCTCCTACGAGCAGTACTTC
CSVRTSLSYEQYF
>TRBJ2-5|-|TRBV19|TRBD1
TGTGCCAGTAGTTCCCGGGACAGGGGTCACCAAGAGACCCAGTACTTC
CASSSRDRGHQETQYF
>TRBJ2-1|once|TRBV5-1|-
TGCGCCAGCAGCTTCCAGGGTTTTGGCAATGAGCAGTTCTTC
CASSFQGFGNEQFF
>TRBJ2-5|-|TRBV6-1|TRBD2
TGTGCCAGCAGTGAAGCGGGCCTAGCGGGGGTCACAAGGCAAGAGACCCAGTACTTC
CASSEAGLAGVTRQETQYF
>TRBJ2-1|-|TRBV28|-
TGTGCCAGCAGTTCCCCCGACCTCTCCGGGTACAATGAGCAGTTCTTC
CASSSPDLSGYNEQFF